A single sample is the source of the 28 T cell receptor beta chains below, sequenced in a study of T cell changes during pregnancy in multiple sclerosis. Assay used: immunoSEQ multiplex PCR; TCRdb lists only in-frame clones, some missing. The sample yields some 83,000 clones, roughly nine tenths seen once. The specimen was PBMCs, collected in the first trimester of pregnancy. These receptors were taken from a female donor in good health, serving as a control in a pregnancy study. Some clones in this sample may be carry-over from other donors' samples.

V usage is TRBV10-1 and J usage is TRBJ2-3; D unresolved. Germline V CDR1 and CDR2: WNHNN, SYGVQD (reference sequence). The V and J ends lost 3 bases and 4 bases respectively, with 5 bases between them. The CDR3 contains 12 residues. DNA for the CDR3: TGCGCCAGCAGTGAAGGAGCAGATACGCAGTATTTT. It is translated as CASSEGADTQYF.

This chain connects TRBV7-9 to TRBJ2-2; no reliable D call. V was trimmed by 4 bases and J by 5 bases, leaving 8 bases between them. CDR1 is SEHNR and CDR2 is FQNEAQ in the germline V gene (reference sequence). This CDR3 has 13 amino acids. CDR3 amino acids: CASSSYLTGELFF. The CDR3 bases are TGTGCCAGCAGCTCCTACCTGACCGGGGAGCTGTTTTTT.

The chain employs TRBV10-3 and TRBJ1-2; the match to TRBD1 covers 9 bases. The V segment lost 0 bases and the J segment 3 bases; nucleotides outside the gene matches: 11. Germline V CDR1 and CDR2: ENHRY, SYGVKD. The CDR3 sequence is 18 residues long. The CDR3 spells CAISESGTGMRAHYGYTF. CDR3 DNA: TGTGCCATCAGTGAGTCGGGGACAGGGATGAGGGCCCACTATGGCTACACCTTC.

V is TRBV12-5 and J is TRBJ2-7; D remains ambiguous. The germline CDR1 and CDR2 sequences are LGHNT and FRNRAP. V dropped 4 bases and J dropped 3 bases, with 10 bases sitting between them. CDR3 length: 13 residues. In nucleotides, the CDR3 is TGTGCTAGTGGTTCTGATCTAAACTACGAGCAGTACTTC. Translated, it gives CASGSDLNYEQYF.

This chain uses TRBV28 with TRBJ1-1, with D hard to call. V shed 0 bases and J shed 8 bases, with 10 bases lying between them. Germline V CDR1 and CDR2: MDHEN, SYDVKM. The CDR3 is made up of 13 amino acids. The CDR3 region is CASSLWGGIEAFF. CDR3 DNA sequence: TGTGCCAGCAGTTTATGGGGAGGGATAGAAGCTTTCTTT.

CDR3 DNA sequence: TGTGCCAGCAGCCAAGGAGTCGGGGTATCCTACGAGCAGTACTTC. Its translation is CASSQGVGVSYEQYF. The chain carries TRBV27 and TRBJ2-7, with D possibly matching TRBD2 (5 bases). Germline CDR1 and CDR2: MNHEY and SMNVEV (reference sequence). The CDR3 is 15 amino acids. V was pared by 6 bases and J by 1 base, with 16 bases between.

The V gene is TRBV5-1, the J gene TRBJ2-3, with D possibly being TRBD2 (5 bases). There are 16 residues in the CDR3. V was pared by 5 bases and J by 1 base, with 17 bases between. Germline CDR1 SGHRS, CDR2 YFSETQ. CDR3 nucleotide sequence: TGCGCCAGCAGTCCCGGCTGGGAGCCGGGCACAGATACGCAGTATTTT. Translating it yields CASSPGWEPGTDTQYF.

The chain recombines TRBV5-1 with TRBJ1-2; unclear D gene. The V end was cut by 1 base, the J end by 6 bases, with 22 bases between. This CDR3 contains 17 residues. Germline-derived CDR1 and CDR2 are SGHRS and YFSETQ. Here the CDR3 DNA reads TGCGCCAGCAGCTTGTTTGATAACCCGGGTCTGAGGGATGGCTACACCTTC. Translating gives CASSLFDNPGLRDGYTF.

A single count supports this clone. The chain carries TRBV5-4 and TRBJ1-4; D possibly corresponds to TRBD1 (6 bases). The CDR3 totals 14 residues. V lost 2 bases to trimming and J lost 8 bases, with 13 bases between them. Germline CDR1 and CDR2: SGHNT and YYREEE (reference sequence). The DNA of the CDR3 is TGTGCCAGCAGCTTCCAGGGGCGCCTAGAAAAACTGTTTTTT. Translation: CASSFQGRLEKLFF.

The chain combines TRBV7-3 with TRBJ2-3, with 10 bases that match TRBD2. The CDR3 length is 22 residues. With 1 base clipped from V and 0 bases from J, the junction kept 19 bases outside the gene matches. Germline CDR1 SGHTA, CDR2 FQGTGA. DNA for the CDR3: TGTGCCAGCAGCTTAATGGGTCTAGCGGGAGTTGTAGGAAAAACTAGCACAGATACGCAGTATTTT. This encodes CASSLMGLAGVVGKTSTDTQYF.

The CDR3 DNA follows: TGCGCCAGCAGTTTCGGGACAGGGGGCACAGATACGCAGTATTTT. This translates into CASSFGTGGTDTQYF. The rearrangement uses TRBV5-1 and TRBJ2-3; TRBD1 matches 10 bases. CDR1 and CDR2 (germline): SGHRS, YFSETQ. Unmatched junction bases numbered 4, after V lost 5 bases and J lost 1 base. The length of the CDR3 is 15 residues.

This rearrangement joins TRBV30 to TRBJ1-5, with TRBD1 matching 9 bases. J gave up 5 bases and V 1 base, and 6 bases lay outside the gene matches. Germline CDR1 reads GTSNPN; CDR2 reads SVGIG (reference sequence). The CDR3 contains 15 residues. In nucleotides, the CDR3 is TGTGCCTGGAGTGGGGGACAGGGACCGTATCAGCCCCAGCATTTT. Its translation: CAWSGGQGPYQPQHF.

J is TRBJ2-7 and V is TRBV6-5; maybe TRBD2 (5 bases). The CDR3 runs 12 residues. The V end was cut by 8 bases, the J end by 3 bases, with 11 bases between. The V gene's germline CDR1 is MNHEY and CDR2 SVGAGI. CDR3 amino acids: CASRTPLYEQYF. The CDR3 nucleotides are TGTGCCAGCCGGACTCCCCTCTACGAGCAGTACTTC.

This chain uses TRBV19 with TRBJ2-7; 8 nucleotides align to TRBD1. Germline CDR1 reads LNHDA; CDR2 reads SQIVND (reference sequence). This CDR3 is built from 17 residues. J was trimmed by 3 bases and V by 7 bases; bases with no gene match: 17. The CDR3 nucleotides read TGTGCCAGTACCATGACCCTTAGCCAGGGGGCAATCTACGAGCAGTACTTC. Its translation: CASTMTLSQGAIYEQYF.

CDR3 in amino acids: CASSFPFDRDEKLFF. The DNA of the CDR3 is TGTGCCAGCAGTTTCCCATTCGACAGGGATGAAAAACTGTTTTTT. The V gene is TRBV27, the J gene TRBJ1-4; TRBD1 aligns across 7 bases. The CDR3 covers 15 residues. Trimming took 3 bases from V and 6 from J; bases not matched to a gene: 7. The germline V gene encodes CDR1 MNHEY and CDR2 SMNVEV (reference sequence). The full variable domain, rest sourced from reference TRBV27 and TRBJ1-4, is EAQVTQNPRYLITVTGKKLTVTCSQNMNHEYMSWYRQDPGLGLRQIYYSMNVEVTDKGDVPEGYKVSRKEKRNFPLILESPSPNQTSLYFCASSFPFDRDEKLFFGSGTQLSVL.

The chain has TRBV7-2 and TRBJ2-7; D not certain. The CDR3 has 14 residues. Trimming cost V 5 bases and J 2 bases, with 13 bases left between them. Germline V gives CDR1 SGHTA, CDR2 FQGNSA. CDR3 DNA sequence: TGTGCCAGCAGCCGCCCCCAGGCACCCTACGAGCAGTACTTC. This translates into CASSRPQAPYEQYF.

CDR3 sequence (DNA): TGTGCCATCAGTGAGTTCTCCAGGGGCCATACGAACACTGAAGCTTTCTTT. Protein: CAISEFSRGHTNTEAFF. The gene calls are TRBV10-3 and TRBJ1-1; D perhaps matches TRBD1 (6 bases). CDR1 is ENHRY, CDR2 SYGVKD, per germline. Trimming pared 1 base from V and 1 base from J, leaving 16 bases between. The CDR3 length is 17 residues.

This chain uses TRBV28 with TRBJ2-7; tentative D call: TRBD1 (6 bases). Trimming shortened V by 0 bases and J by 5 bases, and 11 bases separated the two germline ends. Looked up from germline, CDR1 is MDHEN and CDR2 is SYDVKM. This CDR3 is built from 14 residues. The CDR3 here is CASSLWQGLDEQYF. The CDR3 nucleotides read TGTGCCAGCAGTTTATGGCAGGGGTTAGACGAGCAGTACTTC.

This sequence joins TRBV5-1 and TRBJ2-5; 7 positions match TRBD1. There are 14 residues in the CDR3. With V trimmed by 4 bases and J by 5 bases, 8 bases remained unmatched. Germline lookup yields CDR1 SGHRS and CDR2 YFSETQ. CDR3 nucleotide sequence: TGCGCCAGCAGCCCCGATACAGGGGAGGAGACCCAGTACTTC. Its translation: CASSPDTGEETQYF.

This clone appeared a single time. The chain employs TRBV13 and TRBJ2-6; D is unclear. In germline, CDR1 is PRHDT, CDR2 FYEKMQ (reference sequence). This CDR3 is 18 amino acids long. V lost 5 bases and J 2 bases, leaving 19 bases between the germline ends. Written as DNA, the CDR3 is TGTGCCAGCAGCCCCCTAGGCAGTGTAGGTCCTGGGGCCAACGTCCTGACTTTC. It is translated as CASSPLGSVGPGANVLTF.

The V call is TRBV7-2, the J call TRBJ1-1, with D tentatively TRBD1 (5 bases). Trimming removed 3 bases at V and 1 base at J, with 12 bases between. The CDR3 sequence is 15 residues long. Germline V CDR1 and CDR2: SGHTA, FQGNSA. CDR3 bases: TGTGCCAGCAGCTTCCTCCTCGGGGGGAACACTGAAGCTTTCTTT. It encodes CASSFLLGGNTEAFF.

The chain combines TRBV7-8 with TRBJ1-5; perhaps TRBD1 as D (5 bases). V was cut by 5 bases and J by 7 bases, with 12 bases left in between. Germline lookup yields CDR1 SGHVS and CDR2 FQNEAQ. The CDR3 spans 13 residues. In DNA form, the CDR3 reads TGTGCCAGCAGCCCGGGGAGGGGACAGCCCCAGCATTTT. This encodes CASSPGRGQPQHF.

The rearrangement uses TRBV6-5 and TRBJ2-2; possibly TRBD2 for D (6 bases). The germline V and J ends were trimmed by 1 base and 4 bases, with 10 bases remaining between them. The CDR3 loop spans 15 amino acids. Germline V lookup: CDR1 MNHEY, CDR2 SVGAGI. The CDR3 sequence: CASSYFLSGTGELFF. In DNA form, the CDR3 reads TGTGCCAGCAGTTACTTTCTTAGCGGCACCGGGGAGCTGTTTTTT.

V gene TRBV7-6 combines with J gene TRBJ1-2, with TRBD1 as a possible D gene (5 bases). The germline V and J ends were trimmed by 4 bases and 4 bases, with 10 bases remaining between them. This CDR3 has 13 residues. Germline loops: CDR1 SGHVS, CDR2 FNYEAQ. The CDR3 sequence: CASSSGQGYGYTF. The CDR3 DNA reads TGTGCCAGCAGCTCAGGGCAGGGCTATGGCTACACCTTC.

This clone was detected only once. The chain employs TRBV7-3 and TRBJ2-7, with a possible D match to TRBD2 (5 bases). CDR3 length equals 15 residues. In germline, CDR1 is SGHTA, CDR2 FQGTGA. V gave up 2 bases and J gave up 0 bases, with 11 bases separating them. The CDR3 is CASSLYVGDSYEQYF. The CDR3 DNA reads as TGTGCCAGCAGCTTATACGTCGGGGACTCCTACGAGCAGTACTTC.

The rearrangement uses TRBV28 and TRBJ2-7; D perhaps matches TRBD2 (6 bases). V was pared by 5 bases and J by 7 bases, with 12 bases between. CDR3 size: 12 residues. Germline V gene lookup returns CDR1 MDHEN and CDR2 SYDVKM. This chain's CDR3 is CASSTSLAEQYF. The DNA of the CDR3 is TGTGCCAGCAGTACGTCACTAGCAGAGCAGTACTTC.

V gene TRBV11-1 combines with J gene TRBJ2-3; TRBD2 matches at 8 bases. This CDR3 is 16 amino acids long. The germline gives CDR1 SGHAT, CDR2 FQDESV (reference sequence). J was trimmed by 2 bases and V by 3 bases; bases with no gene match: 7. CDR3 sequence (DNA): TGTGCCAGCAGCTTCGGGGCGGGGGGCACCACAGATACGCAGTATTTT. The encoded protein is CASSFGAGGTTDTQYF.

The chain employs TRBV15 and TRBJ2-3; D may be TRBD2 (6 bases). Trimming removed 0 bases at V and 1 base at J, with 14 bases between. This CDR3 contains 17 residues. Germline V gene data show CDR1 as LNHNV and CDR2 as YYDKDF (reference sequence). CDR3 sequence (DNA): TGTGCCACCAGCAGAGATCCACCGGGAGTGGGCACAGATACGCAGTATTTT. This sequence encodes CATSRDPPGVGTDTQYF. The whole variable domain, filled in from reference TRBV15 and TRBJ2-3, reads DAMVIQNPRYQVTQFGKPVTLSCSQTLNHNVMYWYQQKSSQAPKLLFHYYDKDFNNEADTPDNFQSRRPNTSFCFLDIRSPGLGDTAMYLCATSRDPPGVGTDTQYFGPGTRLTVL.